This TCR beta chain emerged from a study of OX40 agonist ivuxolimab in advanced cancers. Study summary: The patients got ivuxolimab, which is an agonistic anti-OX40 (CD134) antibody. Patients treated during dose escalation were battling hepatocellular carcinoma, melanoma, renal cell or head and neck cancer. General observations from the study: Some nonresponders likewise displayed low normalized T-cell clonal expansion. Expanded clones were, on average, more numerous in CD8+ T cells than in CD4+.

The CDR3 has 13 residues. With V trimmed by 7 bases and J by 7 bases, 7 bases remained unmatched. CDR1 and CDR2 (germline): MGHDK, SYGVNS. A note on this clone: Its matching antigen is unknown.

Only in-frame clones appear in the TCRdb table, and some are missing; sequencing was by immunoSEQ multiplex PCR. The sample carries around 65,000 clones, approximately 85% recorded once. The TCR was taken from an adult with an advanced solid tumor such as melanoma, head and neck, liver or kidney cancer. The J gene is TRBJ2-7, the V gene TRBV25-1, with 10 nucleotides matching TRBD1. Source: CD4+ or CD8+ T cells sorted from blood, taken in a trial of the OX40 agonist ivuxolimab. The CDR3 spells CASTGTGVGEQYF. As DNA, the CDR3 is TGTGCCAGCACCGGGACAGGGGTAGGAGAGCAGTACTTC.